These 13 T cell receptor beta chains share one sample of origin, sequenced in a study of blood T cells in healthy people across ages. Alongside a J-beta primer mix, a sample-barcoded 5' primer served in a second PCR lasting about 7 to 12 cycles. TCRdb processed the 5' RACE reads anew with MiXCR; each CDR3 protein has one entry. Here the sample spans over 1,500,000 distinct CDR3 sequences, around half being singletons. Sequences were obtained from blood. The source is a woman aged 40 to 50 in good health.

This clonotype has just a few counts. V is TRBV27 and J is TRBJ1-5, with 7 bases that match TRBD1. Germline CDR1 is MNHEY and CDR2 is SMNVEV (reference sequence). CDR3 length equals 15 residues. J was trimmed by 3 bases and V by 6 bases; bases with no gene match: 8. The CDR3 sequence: CASRQATGHNQPQHF. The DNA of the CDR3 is TGTGCCAGCAGACAAGCGACAGGGCACAATCAGCCCCAGCATTTT.

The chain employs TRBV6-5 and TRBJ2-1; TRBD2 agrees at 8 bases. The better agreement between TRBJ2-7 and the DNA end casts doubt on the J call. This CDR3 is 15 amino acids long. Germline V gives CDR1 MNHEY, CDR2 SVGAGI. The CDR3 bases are TGTGCCATCGGATCCGGACTAGCTGGTGGTTATGAGCAGTACTTC. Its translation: CAIGSGLAGGYEQYF.

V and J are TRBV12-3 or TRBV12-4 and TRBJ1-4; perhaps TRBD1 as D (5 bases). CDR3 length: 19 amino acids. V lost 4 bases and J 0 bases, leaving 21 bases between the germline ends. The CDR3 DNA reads TGTGCCAGCAGTTCTTTGGGGCCAGATTATTTTGCAACTAATGAAAAACTGTTTTTT. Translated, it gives CASSSLGPDYFATNEKLFF.

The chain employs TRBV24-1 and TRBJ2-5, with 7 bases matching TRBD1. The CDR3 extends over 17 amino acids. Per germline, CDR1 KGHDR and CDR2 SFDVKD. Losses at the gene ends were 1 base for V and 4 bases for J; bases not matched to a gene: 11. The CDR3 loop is CATSDFPSNSGGETQYF. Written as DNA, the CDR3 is TGTGCCACCAGTGATTTTCCCTCGAACTCAGGGGGAGAGACCCAGTACTTC.

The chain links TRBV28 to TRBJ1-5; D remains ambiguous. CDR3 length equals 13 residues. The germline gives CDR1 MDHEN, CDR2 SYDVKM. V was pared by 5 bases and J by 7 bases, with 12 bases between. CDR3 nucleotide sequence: TGTGCCAGCAGTCCCCCCGGGAGACAGCCCCAGCATTTT. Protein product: CASSPPGRQPQHF.

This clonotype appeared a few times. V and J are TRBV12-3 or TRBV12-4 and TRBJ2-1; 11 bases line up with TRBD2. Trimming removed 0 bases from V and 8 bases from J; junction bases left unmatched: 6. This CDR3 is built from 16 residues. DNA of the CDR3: TGTGCCAGCAGTTTAGCTAGCGGGGGGGCCGGAGATGAGCAGTTCTTC. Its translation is CASSLASGGAGDEQFF.

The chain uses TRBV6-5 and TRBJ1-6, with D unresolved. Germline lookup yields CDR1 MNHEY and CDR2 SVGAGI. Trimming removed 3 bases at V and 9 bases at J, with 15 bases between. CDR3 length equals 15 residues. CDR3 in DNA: TGTGCCAGCAGTTATTGGGTGCATATTGCTTCACCCCTCCACTTT. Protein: CASSYWVHIASPLHF.

In nucleotides, the CDR3 is TGTGCCAGCAGCTTGTGGGCTAGGAGAGAGACCCAGTACTTC. Protein sequence: CASSLWARRETQYF. The rearrangement uses TRBV5-6 and TRBJ2-5; no definite D call. The CDR3 totals 14 residues. V lost 1 base to trimming and J lost 4 bases, with 11 bases between them. CDR1 SGHDT and CDR2 YYEEEE come from the germline V gene.

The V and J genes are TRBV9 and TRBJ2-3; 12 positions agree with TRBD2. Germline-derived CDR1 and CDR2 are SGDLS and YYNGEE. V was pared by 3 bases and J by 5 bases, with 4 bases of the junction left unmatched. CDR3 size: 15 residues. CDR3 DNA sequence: TGTGCCAGCAGCGACGGACTAGCGGGGTTAGATACGCAGTATTTT. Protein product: CASSDGLAGLDTQYF.

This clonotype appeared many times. The CDR3 sequence: CASSFGQAGTDTQYF. As DNA, the CDR3 is TGTGCCAGCAGTTTCGGACAGGCTGGCACAGATACGCAGTATTTT. This chain joins TRBV12-3 or TRBV12-4 and TRBJ2-3; 7 nucleotides agree with TRBD1. This CDR3 region has 15 residues. V lost 3 bases, J lost 1 base, and 4 bases stayed unmatched.

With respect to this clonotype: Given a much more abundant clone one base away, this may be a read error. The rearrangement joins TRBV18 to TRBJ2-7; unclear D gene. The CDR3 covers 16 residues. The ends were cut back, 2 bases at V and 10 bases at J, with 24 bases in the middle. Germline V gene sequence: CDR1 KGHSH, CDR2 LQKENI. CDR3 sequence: CASSPSDGVAKNSQYF. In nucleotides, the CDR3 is TGTGCCAGCTCACCAAGTGACGGCGTGGCCAAAAACAGTCAGTACTTC.

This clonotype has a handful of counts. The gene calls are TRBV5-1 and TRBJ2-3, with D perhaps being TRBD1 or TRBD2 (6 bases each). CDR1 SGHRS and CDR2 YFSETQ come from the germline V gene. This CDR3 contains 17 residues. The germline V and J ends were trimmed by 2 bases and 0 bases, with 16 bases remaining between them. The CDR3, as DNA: TGCGCCAGCAGCTTCCGGATGGGGGGCGAAAGCACAGATACGCAGTATTTT. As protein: CASSFRMGGESTDTQYF.

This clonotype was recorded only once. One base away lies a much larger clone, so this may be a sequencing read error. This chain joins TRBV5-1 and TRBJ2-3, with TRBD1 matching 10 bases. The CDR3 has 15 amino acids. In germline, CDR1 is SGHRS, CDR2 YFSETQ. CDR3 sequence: CASSSGQGGTDMQYF. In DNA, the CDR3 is TGCGCCAGCAGCTCCGGACAGGGGGGCACAGATATGCAGTATTTT.